Listed here is a single T cell receptor beta chain. This sample was taken from a study of T cell changes during pregnancy in multiple sclerosis. The trim removed 6 bases at V and 8 bases at J, leaving 8 bases unmatched. Germline CDR1 LNHDA, CDR2 SQIVND (reference sequence). This CDR3 is 14 amino acids long. Data came from immunoSEQ multiplex PCR; TCRdb stores just in-frame clones and leaves some out. The sample lists around 100,000 clones, roughly 93% occurring once. This chain uses TRBV19 with TRBJ1-2, with TRBD1 identical over 11 bases. The sequences come from peripheral blood, collected before pregnancy. The source of this sequence is a female donor with multiple sclerosis, enrolled in a pregnancy study. CDR3 sequence (DNA): TGTGCCAGTAGGGACAGGGGGCGCGCGGAAGGCTACACCTTC. Encoded protein: CASRDRGRAEGYTF.